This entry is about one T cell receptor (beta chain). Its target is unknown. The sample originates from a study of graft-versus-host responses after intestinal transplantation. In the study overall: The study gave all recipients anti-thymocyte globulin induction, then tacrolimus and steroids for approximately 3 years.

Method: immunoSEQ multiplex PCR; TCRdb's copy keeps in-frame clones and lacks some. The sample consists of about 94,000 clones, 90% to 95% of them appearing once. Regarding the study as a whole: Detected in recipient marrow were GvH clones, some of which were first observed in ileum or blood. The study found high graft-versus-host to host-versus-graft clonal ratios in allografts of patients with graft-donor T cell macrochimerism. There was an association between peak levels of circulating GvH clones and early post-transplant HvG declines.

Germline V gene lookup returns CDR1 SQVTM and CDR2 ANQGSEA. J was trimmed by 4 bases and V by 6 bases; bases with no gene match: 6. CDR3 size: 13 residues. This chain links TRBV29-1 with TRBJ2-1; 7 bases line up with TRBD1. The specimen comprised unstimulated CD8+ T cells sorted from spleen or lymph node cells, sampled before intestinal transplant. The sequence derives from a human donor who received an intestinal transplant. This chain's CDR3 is CSVLQGNYNEQFF. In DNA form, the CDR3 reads TGCAGCGTCCTACAGGGGAATTACAATGAGCAGTTCTTC.